This T cell receptor beta chain appears in the sequencing data of a study of blood T cell repertoires in COVID-19. Overall study: The samples span acute and convalescent COVID-19 from the United States, Italy and Spain.

Losses at the gene ends were 4 bases for V and 2 bases for J; bases not matched to a gene: 3. The V gene's germline CDR1 is SNHLY and CDR2 FYNNEI. The CDR3 is 15 residues long. Data came from immunoSEQ multiplex PCR; TCRdb stores just in-frame clones and leaves some out. This sample has approximately 300,000 clones, with about 85% found just once. Sequenced sample: peripheral blood. This chain links TRBV2 with TRBJ2-3, with TRBD2 identical over 10 bases. The clonotype comes from a human donor with COVID-19, enrolled during active disease. The donor label of this sample is uncertain. The CDR3 coding sequence is TGTGCCAGCAGTGGGACTAGCGGCAACACAGATACGCAGTATTTT. Translation gives CASSGTSGNTDTQYF.